One sample yielded the 11 T cell receptor beta chains listed below, sequenced in a study of cytomegalovirus exposure and HLA in healthy donors. The assay was immunoSEQ multiplex PCR, and TCRdb's table has in-frame clones only and misses some. This table has about 330,000 clones, roughly 87% appearing once. Sequencing was done on a sample of PBMCs. These receptors were taken from a woman aged 25 to 45 in good health and CMV-seropositive.

The chain recombines TRBV7-2 with TRBJ2-1; the match to TRBD2 covers 11 bases. This CDR3 is built from 16 residues. V dropped 5 bases and J dropped 2; count of bases not matched to a gene: 5. Germline lookup yields CDR1 SGHTA and CDR2 FQGNSA. CDR3 region: CASSHRLAGPYNEQFF. DNA for the CDR3: TGTGCCAGCAGCCATAGACTAGCGGGGCCCTACAATGAGCAGTTCTTC.

The chain uses TRBV4-3 and TRBJ1-5; unclear D gene. The CDR3 is 13 residues long. The V and J ends lost 0 bases and 6 bases respectively, with 6 bases between them. Per the germline V gene, CDR1 is LGHNA and CDR2 is YSLEER. The chain's CDR3 is CASSQDRFQPQHF. In nucleotides, the CDR3 is TGCGCCAGCAGCCAAGATAGGTTTCAGCCCCAGCATTTT.

The chain couples TRBV5-1 to TRBJ2-2; 7 bases agree with TRBD2. The CDR3 length is 16 residues. V was pared by 1 base and J by 4 bases, with 7 bases of the junction left unmatched. The germline CDR1 and CDR2 sequences are SGHRS and YFSETQ. This chain's CDR3 is CASSLRAGVATGELFF. The CDR3, as DNA: TGCGCCAGCAGCTTGAGGGCGGGGGTAGCCACCGGGGAGCTGTTTTTT.

This rearrangement joins TRBV28 to TRBJ2-3; the match to TRBD1 covers 7 bases. The V gene's germline CDR1 is MDHEN and CDR2 SYDVKM. This CDR3 contains 15 residues. V lost 6 bases, J lost 0 bases, and 6 bases stayed unmatched. CDR3 amino acids: CASSLGQRSTDTQYF. For the CDR3, the DNA is TGTGCCAGCAGCCTGGGACAGCGGAGCACAGATACGCAGTATTTT.

This chain links TRBV5-5 with TRBJ2-3, with D hard to call. The germline V gene encodes CDR1 SGHKS and CDR2 YYEKEE (reference sequence). V shed 2 bases and J shed 1 base, with 14 bases lying between them. The CDR3 is made up of 16 amino acids. DNA for the CDR3: TGTGCCAGCAGCTTAGGGTCTGGAGTTGGCACAGATACGCAGTATTTT. Protein sequence: CASSLGSGVGTDTQYF.

The chain joins TRBV28 to TRBJ2-7; D not resolved. Germline assignment: CDR1 MDHEN and CDR2 SYDVKM. V was trimmed by 2 bases and J by 3 bases, leaving 11 bases between them. The CDR3 contains 14 residues. The CDR3 region is CASSLGLLDYEQYF. CDR3 DNA: TGTGCCAGCAGTTTAGGGCTATTGGACTACGAGCAGTACTTC.

The DNA of the CDR3 is TGTGCCAGCAGTTTATCGTGGGCTGGGCCAACTAGCCCGCTTTATGGCTACACCTTC. It codes for CASSLSWAGPTSPLYGYTF. The V call is TRBV27, the J call TRBJ1-2; D ambiguous. This CDR3 has 19 amino acids. V was shortened by 0 bases and J by 5 bases, with 25 bases between the two germline ends. The germline gives CDR1 MNHEY, CDR2 SMNVEV (reference sequence).

The chain has TRBV5-4 and TRBJ1-1, with D uncertain. This CDR3 comprises 13 residues. Germline CDR1 is SGHNT and CDR2 is YYREEE (reference sequence). The V end was cut by 7 bases, the J end by 6 bases, with 16 bases between. The CDR3 DNA is TGTGCCAGCTCTCTTTGGGTTACGTCTGAAGCTTTCTTT. Translating gives CASSLWVTSEAFF.

This CDR3 is CASSARTGSRGDEQFF. In DNA form, the CDR3 reads TGTGCCAGCAGCGCGCGGACAGGGTCGCGTGGAGATGAGCAGTTCTTC. The chain couples TRBV7-2 to TRBJ2-1; 8 bases map to TRBD1. The trim removed 5 bases at V and 8 bases at J, leaving 14 bases unmatched. This CDR3 spans 16 amino acids. Germline-derived CDR1 and CDR2 are SGHTA and FQGNSA.

V and J are TRBV6-4 and TRBJ2-2; D possibly matches TRBD1 or TRBD2 (5 bases each). V shed 0 bases and J shed 8 bases, with 13 bases lying between them. The V gene's germline CDR1 is MRHNA and CDR2 SNTAGT. This CDR3 region has 15 residues. DNA of the CDR3: TGTGCCAGCAGTGACTCTACGGAAGGGACGGGGGAGCTGTTTTTT. Protein product: CASSDSTEGTGELFF.

This clone was counted between two and nine times. The chain employs TRBV6-5 and TRBJ1-6; 9 nucleotides align to TRBD1. The ends lost 0 bases at V and 6 bases at J; junction bases unmatched: 3. The V gene's germline CDR1 is MNHEY and CDR2 SVGAGI. CDR3 length equals 16 residues. The CDR3 loop is CASSYSGQGTNSPLHF. CDR3 DNA: TGTGCCAGCAGTTACTCCGGACAGGGGACTAATTCACCCCTCCACTTT.